The source of this TCR beta chain is a study of control samples from healthy donors and cancer patients. Profiled with immunoSEQ multiplex PCR; TCRdb holds only in-frame clones, not every one. The table has almost 85,000 clones, around 84% seen once. The CDR3 covers 15 residues. The V gene lost 10 bases and the J gene lost 0 bases, with 17 bases spanning the gap. Germline V lookup: CDR1 MNHNY, CDR2 SVGAGI (reference sequence). The sample consisted of PBMCs. This TCR was recovered from a man between 60 and 75 years old with head and neck cancer. This chain links TRBV6-6 with TRBJ2-3, with D possibly matching TRBD2 (6 bases). The CDR3 region has the DNA TGTGCCACAAAAGACCAGCGGGTTAGCACAGATACGCAGTATTTT. This codes for CATKDQRVSTDTQYF.